The present T cell receptor beta chain was sequenced within a study of CD8 T cells in ankylosing spondylitis. Libraries of TCR beta came from quantitative 5'-RACE with molecular barcodes. One entry per CDR3 protein, called by TCRdb with MiXCR from the 5' RACE reads. The table includes 250,000 to 400,000 distinct CDR3 sequences, 11% detected once. Germline lookup yields CDR1 SNHLY and CDR2 FYNNEI. Trimming stripped 11 bases from V and 9 bases from J, with 17 bases between. CDR3 length: 13 amino acids. This clonotype was counted a few times. Specimen: blood, either unsorted or a sorted T cell fraction (not recorded which). The sequence was obtained from a female donor with ankylosing spondylitis or in good health (not recorded which). The gene calls are TRBV2 and TRBJ1-6; no definite D call. The CDR3 sequence: CAGRQEGISPLHF. CDR3 sequence (DNA): TGTGCCGGCCGGCAGGAGGGTATTTCACCCCTCCACTTT.